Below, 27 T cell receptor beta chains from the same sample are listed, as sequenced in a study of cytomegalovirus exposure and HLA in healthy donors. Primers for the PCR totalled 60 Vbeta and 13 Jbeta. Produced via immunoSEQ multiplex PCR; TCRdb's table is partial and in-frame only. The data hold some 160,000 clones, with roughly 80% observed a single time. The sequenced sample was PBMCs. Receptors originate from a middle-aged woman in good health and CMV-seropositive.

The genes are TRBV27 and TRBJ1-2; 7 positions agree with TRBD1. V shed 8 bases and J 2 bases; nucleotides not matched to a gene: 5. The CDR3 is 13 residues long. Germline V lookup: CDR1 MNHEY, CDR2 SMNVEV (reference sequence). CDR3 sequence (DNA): TGTGCCAGCGCCTCGACAGGGAACTATGGCTACACCTTC. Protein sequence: CASASTGNYGYTF.

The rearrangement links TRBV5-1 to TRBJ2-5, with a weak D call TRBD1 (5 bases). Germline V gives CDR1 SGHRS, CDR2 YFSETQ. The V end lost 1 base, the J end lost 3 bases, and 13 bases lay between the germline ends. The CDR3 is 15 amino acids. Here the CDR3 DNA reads TGCGCCAGCAGCTTGCCAGGGATGGGTAAAGAGACCCAGTACTTC. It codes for CASSLPGMGKETQYF.

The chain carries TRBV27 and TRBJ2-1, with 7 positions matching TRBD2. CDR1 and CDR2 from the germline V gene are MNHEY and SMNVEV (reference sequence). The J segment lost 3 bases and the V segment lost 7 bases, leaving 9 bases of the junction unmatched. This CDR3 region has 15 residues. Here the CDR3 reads CASNGASGHYNEQFF. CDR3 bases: TGTGCCAGCAATGGGGCTAGCGGACACTACAATGAGCAGTTCTTC.

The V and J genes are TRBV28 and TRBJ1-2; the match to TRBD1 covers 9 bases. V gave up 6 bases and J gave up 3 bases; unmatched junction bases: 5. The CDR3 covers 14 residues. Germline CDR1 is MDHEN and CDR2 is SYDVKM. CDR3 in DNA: TGTGCCAGCAGAGGACAGGGGTTCTACTATGGCTACACCTTC. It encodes CASRGQGFYYGYTF.

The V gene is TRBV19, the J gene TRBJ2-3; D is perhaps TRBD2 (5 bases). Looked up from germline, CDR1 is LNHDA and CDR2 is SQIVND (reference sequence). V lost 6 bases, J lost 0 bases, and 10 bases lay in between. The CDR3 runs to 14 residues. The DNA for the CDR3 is TGTGCCAGTAGAGGCGGGTTTAGCACAGATACGCAGTATTTT. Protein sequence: CASRGGFSTDTQYF.

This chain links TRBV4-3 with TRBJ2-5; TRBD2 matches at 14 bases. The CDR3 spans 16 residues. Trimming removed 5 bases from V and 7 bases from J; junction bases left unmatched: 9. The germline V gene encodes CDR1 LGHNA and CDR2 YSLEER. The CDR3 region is CASSSGTSGGGGTQYF. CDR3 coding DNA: TGCGCCAGCAGCTCCGGGACTAGCGGGGGAGGTGGGACCCAGTACTTC.

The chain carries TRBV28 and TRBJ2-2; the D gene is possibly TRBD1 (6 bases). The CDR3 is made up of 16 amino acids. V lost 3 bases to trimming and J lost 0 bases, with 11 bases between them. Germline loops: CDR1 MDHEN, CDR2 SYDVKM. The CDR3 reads CASSFLGAPNTGELFF. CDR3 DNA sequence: TGTGCCAGCAGTTTCTTGGGGGCGCCGAACACCGGGGAGCTGTTTTTT.

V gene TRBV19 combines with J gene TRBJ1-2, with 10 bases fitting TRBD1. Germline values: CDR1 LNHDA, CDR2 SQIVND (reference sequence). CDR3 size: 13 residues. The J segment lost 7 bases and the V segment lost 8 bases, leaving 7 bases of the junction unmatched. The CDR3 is CASEDRGRFGYTF. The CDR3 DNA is TGTGCCAGTGAAGACAGGGGGCGCTTTGGCTACACCTTC.

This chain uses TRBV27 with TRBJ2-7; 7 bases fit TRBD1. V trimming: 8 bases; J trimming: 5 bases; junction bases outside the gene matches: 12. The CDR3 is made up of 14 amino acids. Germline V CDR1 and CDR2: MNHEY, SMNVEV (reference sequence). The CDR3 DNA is TGTGCCAGCTCCTCAGGGGGTTATTGGGACGAGCAGTACTTC. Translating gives CASSSGGYWDEQYF.

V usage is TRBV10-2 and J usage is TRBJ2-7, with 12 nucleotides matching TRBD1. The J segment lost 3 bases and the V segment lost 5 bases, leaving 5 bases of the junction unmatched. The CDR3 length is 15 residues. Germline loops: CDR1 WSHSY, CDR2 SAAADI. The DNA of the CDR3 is TGCGCCAGCAGTCCCGGGACAGGGGGCGGCTACGAGCAGTACTTC. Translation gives CASSPGTGGGYEQYF.

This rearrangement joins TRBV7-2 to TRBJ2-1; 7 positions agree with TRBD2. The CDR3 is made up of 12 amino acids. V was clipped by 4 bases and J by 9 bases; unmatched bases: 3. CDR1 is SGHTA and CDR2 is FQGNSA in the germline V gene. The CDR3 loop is CASSSQRGEQFF. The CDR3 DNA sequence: TGTGCCAGCAGCTCCCAGCGGGGTGAGCAGTTCTTC.

The CDR3 region has the DNA TGTGCCAGCAGTATACAGGGGGCGAACTATGGCTACACCTTC. As protein: CASSIQGANYGYTF. The chain is built from TRBV6-5 and TRBJ1-2, with 9 bases aligning to TRBD1. Losses at the gene ends were 5 bases for V and 2 bases for J; bases not matched to a gene: 3. The CDR3 loop spans 14 amino acids. Germline V gene lookup returns CDR1 MNHEY and CDR2 SVGAGI.

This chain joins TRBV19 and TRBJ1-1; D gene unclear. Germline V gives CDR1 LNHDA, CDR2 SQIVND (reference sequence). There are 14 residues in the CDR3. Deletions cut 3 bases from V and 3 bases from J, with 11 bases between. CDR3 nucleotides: TGTGCCAGTAGTATCGGCCAGAGGGACACTGAAGCTTTCTTT. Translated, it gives CASSIGQRDTEAFF.

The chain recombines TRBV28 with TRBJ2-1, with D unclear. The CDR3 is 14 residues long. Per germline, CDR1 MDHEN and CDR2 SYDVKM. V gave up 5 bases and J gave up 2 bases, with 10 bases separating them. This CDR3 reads CASSQPGPYNEQFF. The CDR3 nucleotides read TGTGCCAGCAGTCAGCCGGGTCCCTACAATGAGCAGTTCTTC.

The CDR3 here is CASRHGGNTGELFF. As DNA, the CDR3 is TGTGCCAGCAGGCACGGGGGAAACACCGGGGAGCTGTTTTTT. The V and J genes are TRBV6-1 and TRBJ2-2, with a possible D match to TRBD2 (6 bases). This CDR3 region has 14 residues. Germline CDR1 and CDR2: MNHNS and SASEGT. Trimming took off 6 bases at V and 2 bases at J, with 10 bases between the two ends.

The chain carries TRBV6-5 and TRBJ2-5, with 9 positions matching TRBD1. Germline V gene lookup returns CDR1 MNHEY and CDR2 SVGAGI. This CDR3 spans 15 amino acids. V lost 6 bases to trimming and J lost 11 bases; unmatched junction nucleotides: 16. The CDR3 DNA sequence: TGTGCCAGCAGCGAACAGGGGGCGATGCCTTGGGAGCAGTACTTC. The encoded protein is CASSEQGAMPWEQYF.

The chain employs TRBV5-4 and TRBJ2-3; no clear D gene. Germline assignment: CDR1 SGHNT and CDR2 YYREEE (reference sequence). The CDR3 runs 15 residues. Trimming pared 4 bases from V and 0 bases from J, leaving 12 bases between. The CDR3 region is CASSPRGTSTDTQYF. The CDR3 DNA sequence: TGTGCCAGCAGCCCGAGAGGAACTAGCACAGATACGCAGTATTTT.

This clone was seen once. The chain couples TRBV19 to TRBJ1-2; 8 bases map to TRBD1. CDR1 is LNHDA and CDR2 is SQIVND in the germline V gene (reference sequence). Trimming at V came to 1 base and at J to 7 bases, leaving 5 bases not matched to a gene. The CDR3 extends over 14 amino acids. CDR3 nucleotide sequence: TGTGCCAGTAGTATAGCCAGGGGGCCTTTTGGCTACACCTTC. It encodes CASSIARGPFGYTF.

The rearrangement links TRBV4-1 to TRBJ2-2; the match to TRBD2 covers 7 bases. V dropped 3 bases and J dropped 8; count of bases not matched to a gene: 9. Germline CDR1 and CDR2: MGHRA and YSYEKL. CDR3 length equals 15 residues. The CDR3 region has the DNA TGCGCCAGCAGCCAGACTAGCCCTACGAAGGGGGAGCTGTTTTTT. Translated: CASSQTSPTKGELFF.

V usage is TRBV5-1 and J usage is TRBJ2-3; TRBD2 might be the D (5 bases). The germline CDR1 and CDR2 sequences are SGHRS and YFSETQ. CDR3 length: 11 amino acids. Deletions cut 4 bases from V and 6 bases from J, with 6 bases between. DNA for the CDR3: TGCGCCAGCAGCCCGGGGGATACGCAGTATTTT. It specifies CASSPGDTQYF. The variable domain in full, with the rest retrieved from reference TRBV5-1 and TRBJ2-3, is KAGVTQTPRYLIKTRGQQVTLSCSPISGHRSVSWYQQTPGQGLQFLFEYFSETQRNKGNFPGRFSGRQFSNSRSEMNVSTLELGDSALYLCASSPGDTQYFGPGTRLTVL.

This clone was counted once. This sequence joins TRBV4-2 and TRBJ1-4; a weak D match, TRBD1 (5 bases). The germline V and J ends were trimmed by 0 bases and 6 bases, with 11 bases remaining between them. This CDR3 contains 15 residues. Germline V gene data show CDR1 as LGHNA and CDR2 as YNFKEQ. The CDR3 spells CASSQDGWGYEKLFF. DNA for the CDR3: TGTGCCAGCAGCCAAGATGGTTGGGGCTATGAAAAACTGTTTTTT.

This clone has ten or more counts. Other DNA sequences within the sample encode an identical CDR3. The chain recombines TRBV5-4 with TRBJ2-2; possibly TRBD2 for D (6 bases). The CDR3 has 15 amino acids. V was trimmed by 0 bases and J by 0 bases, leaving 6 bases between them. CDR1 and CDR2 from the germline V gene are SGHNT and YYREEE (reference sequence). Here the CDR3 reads CASSLAGANTGELFF. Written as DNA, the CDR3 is TGTGCCAGCAGCTTGGCGGGAGCGAACACCGGGGAGCTGTTTTTT.

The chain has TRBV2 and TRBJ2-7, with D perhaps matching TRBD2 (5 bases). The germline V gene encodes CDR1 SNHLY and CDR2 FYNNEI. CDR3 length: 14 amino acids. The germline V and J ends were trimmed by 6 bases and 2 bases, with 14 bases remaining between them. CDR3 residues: CASRSLGVAYEQYF. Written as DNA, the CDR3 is TGTGCCAGCAGGAGCCTCGGGGTAGCCTACGAGCAGTACTTC.

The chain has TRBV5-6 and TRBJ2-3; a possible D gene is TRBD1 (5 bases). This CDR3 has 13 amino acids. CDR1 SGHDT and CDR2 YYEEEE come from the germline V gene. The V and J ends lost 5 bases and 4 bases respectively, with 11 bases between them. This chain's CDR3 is CASSPRAPDTQYF. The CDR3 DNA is TGTGCCAGCAGTCCCAGGGCCCCAGATACGCAGTATTTT.

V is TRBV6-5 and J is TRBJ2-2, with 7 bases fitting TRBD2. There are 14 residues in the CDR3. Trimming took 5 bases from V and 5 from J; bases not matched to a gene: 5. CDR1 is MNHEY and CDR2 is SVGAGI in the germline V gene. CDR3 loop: CASSIQRGTGELFF. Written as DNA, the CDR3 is TGTGCCAGCAGTATCCAGCGGGGAACCGGGGAGCTGTTTTTT.

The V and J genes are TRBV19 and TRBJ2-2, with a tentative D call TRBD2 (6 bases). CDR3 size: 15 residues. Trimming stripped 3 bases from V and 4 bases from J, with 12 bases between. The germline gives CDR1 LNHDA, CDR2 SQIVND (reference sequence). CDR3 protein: CASSIFRGSTGELFF. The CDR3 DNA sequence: TGTGCCAGTAGTATTTTTCGGGGGAGCACCGGGGAGCTGTTTTTT.

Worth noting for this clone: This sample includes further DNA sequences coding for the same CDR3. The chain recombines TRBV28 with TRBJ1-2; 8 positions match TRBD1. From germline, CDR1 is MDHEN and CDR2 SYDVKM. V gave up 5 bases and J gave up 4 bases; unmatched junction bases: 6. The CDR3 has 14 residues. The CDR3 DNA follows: TGTGCCAGCAGTACCGGACAGGGTGGCTATGGCTACACCTTC. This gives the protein CASSTGQGGYGYTF.